The 23 T cell receptor beta chains given below trace back to one sample, sequenced in a study of blood T cells in healthy people across ages. Primers used in a second PCR of about 6 to 11 cycles were a sample-barcoded 5' primer and a J-beta primer mix. TCRdb redid the calling of the 5' RACE reads with MiXCR, one entry per CDR3 protein. The sample comprises more than 1.4 million distinct CDR3 sequences, around 42% of which are singletons, and 6.5% to 10% rests with the top ten. What was sequenced was blood. These receptors came from a young woman in good health.

This clonotype was seen only a few times. V and J are TRBV6-1 and TRBJ2-1; D may be TRBD1 (6 bases). This CDR3 is built from 14 residues. V lost 6 bases to trimming and J lost 0 bases, with 9 bases between them. Germline V lookup: CDR1 MNHNS, CDR2 SASEGT. The CDR3, as DNA: TGTGCCAGCAGCCGGGACAACTCCTACAATGAGCAGTTCTTC. Its translation: CASSRDNSYNEQFF.

The chain is built from TRBV28 and TRBJ2-7; 7 bases match TRBD1. The ends lost 4 bases at V and 0 bases at J; junction bases unmatched: 12. Germline V gene data show CDR1 as MDHEN and CDR2 as SYDVKM. This CDR3 is built from 17 residues. CDR3 protein: CASSSPSTGTSSYEQYF. The DNA of the CDR3 is TGTGCCAGCAGTTCCCCATCGACAGGGACCAGCTCCTACGAGCAGTACTTC.

This clonotype appeared a few times. This sequence joins TRBV6-1 and TRBJ2-7; TRBD2 aligns across 10 bases. Trimming at V came to 1 base and at J to 6 bases, leaving 6 bases not matched to a gene. Germline V CDR1 and CDR2: MNHNS, SASEGT. CDR3 length: 15 amino acids. In nucleotides, the CDR3 is TGTGCCAGCAGTGAAGAGCCTAGCGGGAGCATCGAGCAGTACTTC. Encoded protein: CASSEEPSGSIEQYF.

The genes are TRBV10-3 and TRBJ2-2; the D is unclear. CDR1 ENHRY and CDR2 SYGVKD come from the germline V gene. CDR3 length: 16 amino acids. With 7 bases removed from V and 5 bases from J, the gap between germline ends came to 20 bases. The CDR3 spells CAITRTARRDTGELFF. The CDR3 nucleotides read TGTGCCATCACCAGGACCGCACGAAGGGATACCGGGGAGCTGTTTTTT.

The rearrangement links TRBV20-1 to TRBJ1-6, with 10 bases identical to TRBD1. CDR1 DFQATT and CDR2 SNEGSKA come from the germline V gene (reference sequence). This CDR3 is 14 amino acids long. V trimming: 6 bases; J trimming: 7 bases; junction bases outside the gene matches: 6. In DNA form, the CDR3 reads TGCAGTGCCCCGGACAGGGGGAGCAATTCACCCCTCCACTTT. Amino acid sequence: CSAPDRGSNSPLHF.

The CDR3 region has the DNA TGCGCCAGCAGCCAAGATCACGCGAACTCCTACAATGAGCAGTTCTTC. This translates into CASSQDHANSYNEQFF. J is TRBJ2-1 and V is TRBV4-1; D ambiguous. From germline, CDR1 is MGHRA and CDR2 YSYEKL. The CDR3 spans 16 residues. V was shortened by 0 bases and J by 0 bases, with 9 bases between the two germline ends.

The chain has TRBV20-1 and TRBJ2-1, with 8 bases lining up with TRBD2. Per germline, CDR1 DFQATT and CDR2 SNEGSKA (reference sequence). The CDR3 spans 15 residues. The V segment lost 0 bases and the J segment 6 bases; nucleotides outside the gene matches: 7. The DNA for the CDR3 is TGCAGTGCTAGAGATATCAAGCGGGAGCCCAATGAGCAGTTCTTC. Translation: CSARDIKREPNEQFF.

This clonotype was seen just once. The V gene is TRBV18, the J gene TRBJ1-2; 9 nucleotides agree with TRBD1. J lost 7 bases, V lost 3 bases, and 6 bases had no gene match. This CDR3 contains 14 residues. Germline CDR1 reads KGHSH; CDR2 reads LQKENI. In DNA form, the CDR3 reads TGTGCCAGCTCACCGCGGACAGGGGATGGTGGCTACACCTTC. It is translated as CASSPRTGDGGYTF.

This chain connects TRBV2 to TRBJ2-3; 8 nucleotides align to TRBD2. The V and J ends lost 9 bases and 6 bases, in that order; junction bases with no gene match: 11. The CDR3 loop spans 14 amino acids. Germline CDR1 SNHLY, CDR2 FYNNEI. CDR3 amino acids: CASKSGGAGDTQYF. CDR3 nucleotides: TGTGCCAGTAAATCCGGGGGGGCTGGTGATACGCAGTATTTT.

This clonotype was seen a few times. This chain links TRBV6-5 with TRBJ2-1; D may be TRBD2 (6 bases). Per the germline V gene, CDR1 is MNHEY and CDR2 is SVGAGI. This CDR3 spans 16 amino acids. V lost 6 bases and J lost 5, with 20 bases in between. CDR3 nucleotide sequence: TGTGCCAGCAGGCAAGATCCGGGACTCCCGGACAATGAGCAGTTCTTC. Translating it yields CASRQDPGLPDNEQFF.

This clonotype was detected only a few times. The CDR3 region is CASSYSLNEKLFF. In nucleotides, the CDR3 is TGTGCCAGCAGTTACTCCCTTAATGAAAAACTGTTTTTT. The V call is TRBV6-6, the J call TRBJ1-4; no reliable D call. V lost 0 bases and J lost 4, with 3 bases in between. Germline CDR1 is MNHNY and CDR2 is SVGAGI (reference sequence). This CDR3 contains 13 residues.

This sequence joins TRBV2 and TRBJ2-5; 9 bases align to TRBD1. Trimming removed 2 bases from V and 5 bases from J; junction bases left unmatched: 3. The CDR3 is 14 amino acids. Per germline, CDR1 SNHLY and CDR2 FYNNEI. CDR3: CASSEFDRGETQYF. The CDR3 nucleotides are TGTGCCAGCAGTGAATTCGACAGGGGGGAGACCCAGTACTTC.

This clonotype was seen only once. The CDR3 nucleotides are TGTGCCAGCAGTGGTCTAGCGGGAGGGCCTCATTATTCTGGTGAGCAGTACTTC. Translation gives CASSGLAGGPHYSGEQYF. V and J are TRBV25-1 and TRBJ2-5; TRBD2 matches 12 bases. The CDR3 extends over 18 amino acids. V shed 4 bases, J shed 11 bases, and the junction held 20 bases outside the gene matches. Germline CDR1 and CDR2: MGHDK and SYGVNS.

This chain joins TRBV6-4 and TRBJ2-1; D is undetermined. The V end was cut by 6 bases, the J end by 4 bases, with 13 bases between. Germline V lookup: CDR1 MRHNA, CDR2 SNTAGT. The CDR3 has 14 residues. Here the CDR3 DNA reads TGTGCCAGCAGAGAACTCCCCGGGTACAATGAGCAGTTCTTC. This encodes CASRELPGYNEQFF.

The gene calls are TRBV10-2 and TRBJ2-7, with D hard to call. V lost 2 bases and J lost 7, with 9 bases in between. The CDR3 is 12 amino acids. CDR1 and CDR2 from the germline V gene are WSHSY and SAAADI. The CDR3 protein is CASSEDVYEQYF. CDR3 sequence (DNA): TGCGCCAGCAGTGAGGACGTATATGAGCAGTACTTC.

This clonotype was observed a few times. The V and J genes are TRBV2 and TRBJ2-1; 9 bases align to TRBD2. Germline V gene lookup returns CDR1 SNHLY and CDR2 FYNNEI. Trimming at V came to 5 bases and at J to 0 bases, leaving 8 bases not matched to a gene. The CDR3 is 17 amino acids. CDR3 sequence (DNA): TGTGCCAGCAGTCCTAGCGGGACTACACGCTCCTACAATGAGCAGTTCTTC. Amino acids: CASSPSGTTRSYNEQFF.

This sequence joins TRBV28 and TRBJ2-1; D may be TRBD2 (5 bases). CDR1 MDHEN and CDR2 SYDVKM come from the germline V gene. Trimming stripped 5 bases from V and 7 bases from J, with 12 bases between. The CDR3 extends over 13 amino acids. CDR3 loop: CASSGRRGNEQFF. In DNA form, the CDR3 reads TGTGCCAGCAGTGGTAGAAGAGGGAATGAGCAGTTCTTC. The full variable domain, completed using reference TRBV28 and TRBJ2-1, is DVKVTQSSRYLVKRTGEKVFLECVQDMDHENMFWYRQDPGLGLRLIYFSYDVKMKEKGDIPEGYSVSREKKERFSLILESASTNQTSMYLCASSGRRGNEQFFGPGTRLTVL.

This chain connects TRBV11-2 to TRBJ2-1, with TRBD1 identical over 8 bases. After removal of 6 bases from V and 10 bases from J, the junction contained 17 bases not matched to a gene. Germline CDR1 reads SGHAT; CDR2 reads FQNNGV. This CDR3 is 16 amino acids long. CDR3 DNA sequence: TGTGCCAGCAGTCGGGTTGGCAGGGGGCAGAGACACGAGCAGTTCTTC. Translated, it gives CASSRVGRGQRHEQFF.

V is TRBV10-1 and J is TRBJ2-7; D is undetermined. V dropped 2 bases and J dropped 7 bases, with 18 bases sitting between them. CDR3 length equals 15 residues. From germline, CDR1 is WNHNN and CDR2 SYGVQD (reference sequence). CDR3 bases: TGCGCCAGCAGTGAGGCGGCCCTAGGCGGTTATGAGCAGTACTTC. This sequence encodes CASSEAALGGYEQYF.

This clonotype came up a few times. V is TRBV15 and J is TRBJ2-7; 10 bases fit TRBD2. V was clipped by 3 bases and J by 2 bases; unmatched bases: 7. Germline CDR1 is LNHNV and CDR2 is YYDKDF (reference sequence). The CDR3 length is 16 residues. DNA for the CDR3: TGTGCCACCAGCAGTGAAGGACTAGCGGTCGCCTACGAGCAGTACTTC. Its protein is CATSSEGLAVAYEQYF.

A few counts support this clonotype. The chain couples TRBV5-1 to TRBJ2-6; 9 bases are a match to TRBD2. The trim removed 4 bases at V and 0 bases at J, leaving 2 bases unmatched. CDR3 length: 16 residues. Germline V gene data show CDR1 as SGHRS and CDR2 as YFSETQ. CDR3 region: CASSVSGSSGANVLTF. In nucleotides, the CDR3 is TGCGCCAGCAGCGTTAGCGGGAGCTCTGGGGCCAACGTCCTGACTTTC.

This clonotype has a handful of counts. The rearrangement joins TRBV28 to TRBJ2-3, with 9 bases that match TRBD2. CDR1 MDHEN and CDR2 SYDVKM come from the germline V gene. This CDR3 has 16 residues. Unmatched junction bases numbered 8, after V lost 6 bases and J lost 1 base. The DNA of the CDR3 is TGTGCCAGCAGACCCCGGGCGGGGGGGCGCACAGATACGCAGTATTTT. Its protein is CASRPRAGGRTDTQYF.

The chain uses TRBV20-1 and TRBJ2-3, with unresolved D. Trimming shortened V by 0 bases and J by 4 bases, and 17 bases separated the two germline ends. The CDR3 spans 16 residues. Germline V CDR1 and CDR2: DFQATT, SNEGSKA (reference sequence). CDR3: CSARDRTSSYPDTQYF. In nucleotides, the CDR3 is TGCAGTGCTAGAGATCGTACCAGCTCTTATCCAGATACGCAGTATTTT.